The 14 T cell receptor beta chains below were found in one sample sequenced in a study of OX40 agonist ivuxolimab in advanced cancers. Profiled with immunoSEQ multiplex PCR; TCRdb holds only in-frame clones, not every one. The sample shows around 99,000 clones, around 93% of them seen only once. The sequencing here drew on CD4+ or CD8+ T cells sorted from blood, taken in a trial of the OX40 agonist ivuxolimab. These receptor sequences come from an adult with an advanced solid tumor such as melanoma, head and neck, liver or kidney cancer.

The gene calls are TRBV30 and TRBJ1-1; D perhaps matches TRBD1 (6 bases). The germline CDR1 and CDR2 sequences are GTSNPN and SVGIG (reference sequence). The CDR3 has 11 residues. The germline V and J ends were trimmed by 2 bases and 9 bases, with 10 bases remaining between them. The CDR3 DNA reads TGTGCCTGGAGTAGAGACAGGAAAGCTTTCTTT. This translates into CAWSRDRKAFF.

The CDR3 region has the DNA TGTGCCAGCAGTTACCTCCCCTGGGGAGGCTACGAGCAGTACTTC. It specifies CASSYLPWGGYEQYF. This chain joins TRBV6-5 and TRBJ2-7, with D possibly TRBD2 on 6 matching bases. Germline V gene sequence: CDR1 MNHEY, CDR2 SVGAGI. There are 15 residues in the CDR3. Trimming cost V 2 bases and J 3 bases, with 14 bases left between them.

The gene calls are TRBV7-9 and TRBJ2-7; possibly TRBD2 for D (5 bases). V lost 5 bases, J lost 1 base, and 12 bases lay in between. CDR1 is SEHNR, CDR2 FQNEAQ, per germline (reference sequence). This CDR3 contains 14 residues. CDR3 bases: TGTGCCAGCAGCCCCTTCGGACTTTCCTACGAGCAGTACTTC. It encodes CASSPFGLSYEQYF.

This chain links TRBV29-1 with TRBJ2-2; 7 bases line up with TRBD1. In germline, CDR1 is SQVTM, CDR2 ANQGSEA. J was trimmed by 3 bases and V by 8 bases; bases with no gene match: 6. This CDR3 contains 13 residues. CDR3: CSIGQVYTGELFF. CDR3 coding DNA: TGCAGCATCGGACAGGTTTACACCGGGGAGCTGTTTTTT.

DNA for the CDR3: TGTGCCAGCAGTTACTCGGGGGCCGGGACTGAAGCTTTCTTT. Translating gives CASSYSGAGTEAFF. The chain recombines TRBV6-5 with TRBJ1-1; D may be TRBD1 (6 bases). V lost 0 bases and J lost 5, with 10 bases in between. Germline lookup yields CDR1 MNHEY and CDR2 SVGAGI. This CDR3 has 14 residues.

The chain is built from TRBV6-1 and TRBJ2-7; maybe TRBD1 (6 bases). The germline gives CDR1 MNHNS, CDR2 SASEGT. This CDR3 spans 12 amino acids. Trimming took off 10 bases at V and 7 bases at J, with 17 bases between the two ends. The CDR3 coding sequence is TGTGCCATCAAGAAGGACAGCCAAGAGCAGTACTTC. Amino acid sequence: CAIKKDSQEQYF.

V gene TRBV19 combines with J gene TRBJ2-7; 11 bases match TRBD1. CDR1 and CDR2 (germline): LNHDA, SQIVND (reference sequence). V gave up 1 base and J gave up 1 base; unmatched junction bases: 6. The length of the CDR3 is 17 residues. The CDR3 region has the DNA TGTGCCAGTAGTATAGCGGGACAGGGGGTTTATTCCTACGAGCAGTACTTC. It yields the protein CASSIAGQGVYSYEQYF.

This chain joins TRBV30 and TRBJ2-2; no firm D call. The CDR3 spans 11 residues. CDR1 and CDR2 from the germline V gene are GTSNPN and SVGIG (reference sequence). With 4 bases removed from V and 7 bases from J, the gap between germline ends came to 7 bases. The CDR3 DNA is TGTGCCTGGAAAGCCAGCGGGGAGCTGTTTTTT. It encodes CAWKASGELFF.

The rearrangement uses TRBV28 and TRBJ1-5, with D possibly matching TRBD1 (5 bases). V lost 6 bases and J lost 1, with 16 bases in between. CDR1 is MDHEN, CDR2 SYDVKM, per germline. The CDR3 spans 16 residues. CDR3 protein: CASRNPGPLSNQPQHF. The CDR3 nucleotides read TGTGCCAGCAGAAACCCGGGACCGTTGAGCAATCAGCCCCAGCATTTT.

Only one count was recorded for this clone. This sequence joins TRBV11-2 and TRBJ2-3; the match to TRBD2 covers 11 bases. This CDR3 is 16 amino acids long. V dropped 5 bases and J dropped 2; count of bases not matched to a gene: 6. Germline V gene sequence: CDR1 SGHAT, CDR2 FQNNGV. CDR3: CASSNRLAGNTDTQYF. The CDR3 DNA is TGTGCCAGCAGCAACAGACTAGCGGGAAACACAGATACGCAGTATTTT.

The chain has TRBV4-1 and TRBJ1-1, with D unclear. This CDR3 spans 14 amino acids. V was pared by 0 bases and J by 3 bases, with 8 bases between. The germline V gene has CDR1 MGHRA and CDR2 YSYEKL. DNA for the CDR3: TGCGCCAGCAGCCAAGACGTCCGTTACACTGAAGCTTTCTTT. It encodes CASSQDVRYTEAFF.

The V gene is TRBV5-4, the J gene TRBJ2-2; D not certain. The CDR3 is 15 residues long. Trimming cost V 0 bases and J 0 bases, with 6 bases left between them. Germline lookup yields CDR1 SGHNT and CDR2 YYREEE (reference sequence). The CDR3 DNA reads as TGTGCCAGCAGCTTGGGCTACCCGAACACCGGGGAGCTGTTTTTT. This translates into CASSLGYPNTGELFF.

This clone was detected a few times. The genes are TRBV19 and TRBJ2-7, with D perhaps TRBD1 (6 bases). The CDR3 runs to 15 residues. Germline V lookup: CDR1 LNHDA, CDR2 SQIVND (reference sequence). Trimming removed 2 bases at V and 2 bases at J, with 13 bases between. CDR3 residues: CASSITGRTAYEQYF. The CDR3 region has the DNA TGTGCCAGTAGTATAACTGGACGGACAGCCTACGAGCAGTACTTC.

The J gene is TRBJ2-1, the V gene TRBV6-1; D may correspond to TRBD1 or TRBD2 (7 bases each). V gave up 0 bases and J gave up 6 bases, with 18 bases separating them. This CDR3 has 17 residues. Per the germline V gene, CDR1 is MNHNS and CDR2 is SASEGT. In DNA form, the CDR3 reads TGTGCCAGCAGTGAAGCGCTGGCGGGAGCAGGGGGCAATGAGCAGTTCTTC. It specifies CASSEALAGAGGNEQFF.